One and the same sample provided the 9 T cell receptor beta chains below, sequenced in a study of CD8+CD57+ T cells in acquired aplastic anemia. For sequencing, patients were chosen who had shown expansion of CD8+CD57+ cells by flow cytometry. According to the study, genomic DNA was the template for TCR beta VDJ and CDR3 profiling. TCRdb fed the reads into MiXCR, producing one record per CDR3 protein. The sample contains approximately 300,000 distinct CDR3 sequences, approximately 60% of which appear only once. What was sequenced was sorted CD4+, CD8+, or CD8+CD57+ T cells (not recorded which) from PBMCs. The origin of the receptors is a human donor with aplastic anemia.

This clonotype was seen ten or more times. The V gene is TRBV2, the J gene TRBJ1-4, with D maybe TRBD1 (5 bases). CDR3 length equals 13 residues. Trimming cost V 8 bases and J 8 bases, with 15 bases left between them. Germline CDR1 reads SNHLY; CDR2 reads FYNNEI. CDR3 coding DNA: TGTGCCAGCCGGCAGGGAATCGGAGAAAAACTGTTTTTT. Translation: CASRQGIGEKLFF.

The chain is built from TRBV29-1 and TRBJ1-2, with D uncertain. The CDR3 consists of 12 residues. Trimming removed 7 bases at V and 8 bases at J, with 17 bases between. Germline loops: CDR1 SQVTM, CDR2 ANQGSEA. The CDR3 DNA sequence: TGCAGCGCCGATCCCTTCTTGGAGGGCTACACCTTC. It is translated as CSADPFLEGYTF. The full variable domain, its missing parts supplied by reference TRBV29-1 and TRBJ1-2, is SAVISQKPSRDICQRGTSLTIQCQVDSQVTMMFWYRQQPGQSLTLIATANQGSEATYESGFVIDKFPISRPNLTFSTLTVSNMSPEDSSIYLCSADPFLEGYTFGSGTRLTVV.

At least ten counts were recorded for this clonotype. The chain joins TRBV18 to TRBJ2-1; unclear D gene. The CDR3 loop spans 12 amino acids. V lost 5 bases and J 2 bases, leaving 4 bases between the germline ends. CDR1 is KGHSH, CDR2 LQKENI, per germline. This CDR3 is CASSMAYNEQFF. The CDR3 DNA sequence: TGTGCCAGCTCAATGGCCTACAATGAGCAGTTCTTC.

V and J are TRBV15 and TRBJ2-7; TRBD1 matches at 8 bases. After removal of 4 bases from V and 4 bases from J, the junction contained 12 bases not matched to a gene. Germline assignment: CDR1 LNHNV and CDR2 YYDKDF (reference sequence). This CDR3 region has 16 residues. Here the CDR3 reads CATSTRDGTGSYEQYF. The DNA for the CDR3 is TGTGCCACCAGCACGAGGGACGGGACAGGCAGTTACGAGCAGTACTTC.

The chain joins TRBV19 to TRBJ2-1, with 7 bases matching TRBD2. Trimming removed 3 bases from V and 3 bases from J; junction bases left unmatched: 14. CDR1 LNHDA and CDR2 SQIVND come from the germline V gene (reference sequence). The CDR3 loop spans 18 amino acids. The CDR3 sequence: CASSISRGAGVVYNEQFF. CDR3 nucleotides: TGTGCCAGTAGTATTTCCCGAGGGGCGGGAGTGGTCTACAATGAGCAGTTCTTC.

The chain links TRBV19 to TRBJ2-7; D perhaps matches TRBD2 (5 bases). The germline V gene encodes CDR1 LNHDA and CDR2 SQIVND (reference sequence). The CDR3 is 15 amino acids. Deletions cut 6 bases from V and 4 bases from J, with 19 bases between. For the CDR3, the DNA is TGTGCCAGTAGCCCGACTGGACTGGGGATTTACGAGCAGTACTTC. Its protein product is CASSPTGLGIYEQYF.

The rearrangement joins TRBV7-3 to TRBJ2-7, with 7 nucleotides matching TRBD2. The CDR3 is 13 residues long. V shed 0 bases and J 6 bases; nucleotides not matched to a gene: 2. Germline-derived CDR1 and CDR2 are SGHTA and FQGTGA. Here the CDR3 reads CASSLTGGGEQYF. The CDR3 DNA is TGTGCCAGCAGCTTAACTGGGGGGGGCGAGCAGTACTTC.

Here the CDR3 reads CSARGLARETQYF. As DNA, the CDR3 is TGCAGTGCTAGAGGACTAGCGAGGGAGACCCAGTACTTC. The chain carries TRBV20-1 and TRBJ2-5; TRBD2 agrees at 8 bases. CDR3 length: 13 residues. The junction had 3 bases not matched to a gene; V was cut back by 1 base and J by 5 bases. Germline V CDR1 and CDR2: DFQATT, SNEGSKA (reference sequence).

As regards this clonotype: The junction and the germline gene differ at one end; a read error may be behind it. The chain is built from TRBV12-3 or TRBV12-4 and TRBJ2-7, with unresolved D. CDR3 size: 15 residues. CDR3 sequence: CASSLAAGWPYEQYF. The CDR3 DNA sequence: TGTGCCAGCAGCTTAGCTGCAGGTTGGCCCTACGAGCAGTACTTC.